This TCR beta chain was identified during a study of shared clonotypes between healthy human individuals. Overall study: The donors, two women and a few men, were aged 18 to 49. Donors had three CD4 naive, three CD4 memory, two CD8 naive and one CD8 memory plate apiece. The study's findings and limits: The naive CD4 repertoires of several donors were compared, and around 5% of clonotypes were shared. Richness estimates generally favored naive over memory subsets.

The CDR3 spans 16 residues. With 1 base removed from V and 2 bases from J, the gap between germline ends came to 9 bases. The germline CDR1 and CDR2 sequences are MGHRA and YSYEKL. As regards this clone: Its antigen is not known.

Assay: immunoSEQ multiplex PCR; the TCRdb copy retains only in-frame clones and omits some. The sample lists millions of clones, roughly nine tenths seen once, with about 0.13% in the top ten. The chain carries TRBV4-1 and TRBJ2-6; no clear D gene. This receptor was taken from a man aged 18-30 years in good health. Sequenced sample: naive CD4+ T cells sorted from blood. The sample's subset: CD45RA+ positively selected. The CDR3 loop is CASSQGAQTGANVLTF. DNA for the CDR3: TGCGCCAGCAGCCAAGGAGCGCAAACTGGGGCCAACGTCCTGACTTTC.